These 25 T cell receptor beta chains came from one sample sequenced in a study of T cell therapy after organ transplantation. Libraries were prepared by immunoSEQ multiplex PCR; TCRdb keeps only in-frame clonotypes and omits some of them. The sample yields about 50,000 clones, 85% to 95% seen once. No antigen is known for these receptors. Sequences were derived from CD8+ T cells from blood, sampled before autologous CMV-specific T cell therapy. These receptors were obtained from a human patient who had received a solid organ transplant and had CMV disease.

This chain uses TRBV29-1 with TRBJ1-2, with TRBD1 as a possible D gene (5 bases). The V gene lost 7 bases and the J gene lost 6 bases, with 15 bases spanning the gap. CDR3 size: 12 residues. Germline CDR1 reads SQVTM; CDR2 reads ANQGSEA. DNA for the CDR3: TGCAGCGCCCATTCCGGGACGAATGGCTACACCTTC. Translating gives CSAHSGTNGYTF.

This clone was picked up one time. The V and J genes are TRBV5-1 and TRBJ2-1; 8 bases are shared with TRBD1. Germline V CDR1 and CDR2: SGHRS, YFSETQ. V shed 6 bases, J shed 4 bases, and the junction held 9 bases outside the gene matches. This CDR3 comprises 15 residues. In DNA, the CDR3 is TGCGCCAGCACCCCCAGTGGACAGGGTTACAATGAGCAGTTCTTC. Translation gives CASTPSGQGYNEQFF.

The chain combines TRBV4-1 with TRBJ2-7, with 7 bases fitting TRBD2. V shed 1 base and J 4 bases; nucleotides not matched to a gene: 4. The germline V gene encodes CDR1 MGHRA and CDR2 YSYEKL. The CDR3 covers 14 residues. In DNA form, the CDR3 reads TGCGCCAGCAGCCAAGTAAGCGGGGTTTACGAGCAGTACTTC. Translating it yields CASSQVSGVYEQYF.

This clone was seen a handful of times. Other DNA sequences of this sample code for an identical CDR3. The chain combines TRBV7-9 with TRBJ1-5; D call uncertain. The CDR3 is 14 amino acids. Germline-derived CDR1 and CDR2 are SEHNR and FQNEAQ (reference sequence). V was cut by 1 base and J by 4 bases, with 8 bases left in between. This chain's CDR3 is CASSLDGFNQPQHF. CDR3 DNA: TGTGCCAGCAGCTTAGATGGGTTTAATCAGCCCCAGCATTTT.

In nucleotides, the CDR3 is TGTGCCAGCAGCTTAAGGACGGATCAGCCCCAGCATTTT. Amino acids: CASSLRTDQPQHF. The chain has TRBV7-8 and TRBJ1-5, with D unclear. Trimming took 2 bases from V and 5 from J, leaving 7 bases between them. Germline lookup yields CDR1 SGHVS and CDR2 FQNEAQ. This CDR3 comprises 13 residues.

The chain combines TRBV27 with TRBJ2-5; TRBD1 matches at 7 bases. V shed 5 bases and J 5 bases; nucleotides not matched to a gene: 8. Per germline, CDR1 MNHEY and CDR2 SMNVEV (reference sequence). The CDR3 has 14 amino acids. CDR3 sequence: CASSPLDRHETQYF. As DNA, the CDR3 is TGTGCCAGCAGTCCCCTGGACAGGCATGAGACCCAGTACTTC.

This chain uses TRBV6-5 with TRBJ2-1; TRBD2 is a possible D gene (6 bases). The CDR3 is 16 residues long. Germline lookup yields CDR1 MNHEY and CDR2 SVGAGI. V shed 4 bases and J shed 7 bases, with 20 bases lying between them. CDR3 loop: CASSSPSVAGRNEQFF. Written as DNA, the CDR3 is TGTGCCAGCAGTTCTCCTAGCGTGGCAGGTAGAAATGAGCAGTTCTTC.

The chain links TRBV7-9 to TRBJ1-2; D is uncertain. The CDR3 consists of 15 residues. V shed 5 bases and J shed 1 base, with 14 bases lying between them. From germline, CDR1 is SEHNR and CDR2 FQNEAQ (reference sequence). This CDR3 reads CASSPPEAINYGYTF. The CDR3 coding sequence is TGTGCCAGCAGCCCCCCGGAGGCAATTAACTATGGCTACACCTTC.

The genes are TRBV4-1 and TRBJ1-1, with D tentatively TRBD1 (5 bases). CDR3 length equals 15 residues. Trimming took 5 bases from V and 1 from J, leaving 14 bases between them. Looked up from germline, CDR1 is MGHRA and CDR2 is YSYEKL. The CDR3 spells CASSGGSRPNTEAFF. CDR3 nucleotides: TGCGCCAGCAGCGGGGGGAGCAGGCCGAACACTGAAGCTTTCTTT.

The CDR3 DNA is TGTGCCACCCCAGGGACGACAGGGGAAGCTTTCTTT. Amino acids: CATPGTTGEAFF. The chain has TRBV19 and TRBJ1-1, with 7 positions matching TRBD1. Trimming took 10 bases from V and 8 from J; bases not matched to a gene: 10. From germline, CDR1 is LNHDA and CDR2 SQIVND (reference sequence). CDR3 size: 12 residues.

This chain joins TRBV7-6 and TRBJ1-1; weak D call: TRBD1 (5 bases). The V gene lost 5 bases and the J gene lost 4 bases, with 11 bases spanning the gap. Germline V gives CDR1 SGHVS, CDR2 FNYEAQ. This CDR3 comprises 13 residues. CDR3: CASSPGGSTEAFF. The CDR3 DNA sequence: TGTGCCAGCAGCCCGGGGGGATCCACTGAAGCTTTCTTT.

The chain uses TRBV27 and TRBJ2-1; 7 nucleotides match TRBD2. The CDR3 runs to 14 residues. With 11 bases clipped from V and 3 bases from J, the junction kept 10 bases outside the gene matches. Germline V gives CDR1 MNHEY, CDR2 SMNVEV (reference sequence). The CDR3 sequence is CASSKGGSYNEQFF. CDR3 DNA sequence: TGTGCCTCGTCCAAAGGCGGGAGCTACAATGAGCAGTTCTTC.

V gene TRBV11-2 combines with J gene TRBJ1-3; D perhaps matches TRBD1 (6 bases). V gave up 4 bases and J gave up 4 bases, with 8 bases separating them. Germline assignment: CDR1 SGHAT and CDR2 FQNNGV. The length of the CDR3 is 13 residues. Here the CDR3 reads CASSSGTGNTIYF. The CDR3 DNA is TGTGCCAGCAGCTCCGGGACAGGAAACACCATATATTTT.

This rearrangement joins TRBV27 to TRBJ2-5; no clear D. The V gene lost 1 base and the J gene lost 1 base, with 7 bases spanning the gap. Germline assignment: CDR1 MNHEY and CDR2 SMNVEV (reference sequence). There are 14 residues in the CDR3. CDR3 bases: TGTGCCAGCAGTTTATTCAAGGCCCAAGAGACCCAGTACTTC. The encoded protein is CASSLFKAQETQYF.

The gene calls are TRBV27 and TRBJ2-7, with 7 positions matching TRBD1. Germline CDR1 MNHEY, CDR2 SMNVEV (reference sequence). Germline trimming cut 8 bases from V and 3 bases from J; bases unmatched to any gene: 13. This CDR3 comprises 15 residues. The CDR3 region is CASLDAGQAIYEQYF. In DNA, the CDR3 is TGTGCCAGCTTAGATGCCGGACAGGCAATCTACGAGCAGTACTTC.

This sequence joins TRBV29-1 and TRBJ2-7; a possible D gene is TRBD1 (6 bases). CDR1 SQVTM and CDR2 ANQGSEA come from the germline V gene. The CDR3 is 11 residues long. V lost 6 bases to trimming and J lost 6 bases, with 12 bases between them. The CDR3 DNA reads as TGCAGCGTCCCTGGGGGCGGCGAGCAGTACTTC. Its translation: CSVPGGGEQYF.

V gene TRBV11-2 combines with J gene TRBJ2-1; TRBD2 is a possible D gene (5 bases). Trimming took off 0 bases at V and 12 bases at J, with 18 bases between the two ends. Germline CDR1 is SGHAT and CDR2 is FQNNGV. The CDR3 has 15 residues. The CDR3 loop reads CASSLEVLSPEGQFF. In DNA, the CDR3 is TGTGCCAGCAGCTTAGAAGTATTGTCCCCCGAGGGGCAGTTCTTC.

The CDR3 DNA reads TGTGCCAGCAGGGGATCGGACGGCCCCACAGATACGCAGTATTTT. It yields the protein CASRGSDGPTDTQYF. The V call is TRBV27, the J call TRBJ2-3; D not resolved. The CDR3 loop spans 15 amino acids. The germline V gene encodes CDR1 MNHEY and CDR2 SMNVEV (reference sequence). V shed 6 bases and J shed 2 bases, with 15 bases lying between them.

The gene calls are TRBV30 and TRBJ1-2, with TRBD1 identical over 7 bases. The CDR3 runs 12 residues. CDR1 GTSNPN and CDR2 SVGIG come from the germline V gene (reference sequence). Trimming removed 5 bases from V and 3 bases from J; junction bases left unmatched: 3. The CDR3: CAWATGDYGYTF. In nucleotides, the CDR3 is TGTGCCTGGGCCACAGGGGACTATGGCTACACCTTC.

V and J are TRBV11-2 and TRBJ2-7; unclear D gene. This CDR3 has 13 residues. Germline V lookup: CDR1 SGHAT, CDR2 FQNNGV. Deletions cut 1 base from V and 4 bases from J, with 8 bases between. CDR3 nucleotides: TGTGCCAGCAGCTTAGCCCCCTTGTACGAGCAGTACTTC. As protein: CASSLAPLYEQYF.

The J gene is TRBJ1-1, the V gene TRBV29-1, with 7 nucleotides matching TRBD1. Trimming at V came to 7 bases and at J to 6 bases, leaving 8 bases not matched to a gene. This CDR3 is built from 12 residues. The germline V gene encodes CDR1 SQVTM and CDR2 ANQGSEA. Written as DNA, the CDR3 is TGCAGCGCCGTGGATGGGACAGCTGAAGCTTTCTTT. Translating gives CSAVDGTAEAFF.

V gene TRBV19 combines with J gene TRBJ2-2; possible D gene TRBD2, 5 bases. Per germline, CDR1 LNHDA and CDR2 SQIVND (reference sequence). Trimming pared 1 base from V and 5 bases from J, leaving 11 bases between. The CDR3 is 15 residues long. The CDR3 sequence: CASSIAARATGELFF. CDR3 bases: TGTGCCAGTAGTATAGCTGCGAGGGCAACCGGGGAGCTGTTTTTT.

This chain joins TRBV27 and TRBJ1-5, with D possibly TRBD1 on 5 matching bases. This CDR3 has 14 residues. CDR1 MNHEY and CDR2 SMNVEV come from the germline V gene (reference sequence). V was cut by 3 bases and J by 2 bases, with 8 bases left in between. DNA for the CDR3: TGTGCCAGCAGTTTCTTAGGGGGCAATCAGCCCCAGCATTTT. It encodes CASSFLGGNQPQHF.

CDR3 coding DNA: TGTGCCAGCAGTTTAATCGGAGGGGTCTACTACGAGCAGTACTTC. Translating it yields CASSLIGGVYYEQYF. V and J are TRBV27 and TRBJ2-7; weak D call: TRBD2 (6 bases). Trimming removed 2 bases at V and 3 bases at J, with 14 bases between. CDR3 length equals 15 residues. The germline gives CDR1 MNHEY, CDR2 SMNVEV (reference sequence).

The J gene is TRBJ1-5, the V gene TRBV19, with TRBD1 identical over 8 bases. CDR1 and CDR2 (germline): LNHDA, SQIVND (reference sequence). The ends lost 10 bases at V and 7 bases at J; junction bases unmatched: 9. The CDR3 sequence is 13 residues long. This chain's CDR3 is CATMGQVNQPQHF. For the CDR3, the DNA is TGTGCCACCATGGGACAGGTAAACCAGCCCCAGCATTTT.